What follows is one T cell receptor beta chain and its context. With 3 bases removed from V and 5 bases from J, the gap between germline ends came to 12 bases. Germline CDR1 and CDR2: SGHRS and YFSETQ. This CDR3 has 14 residues. This entry belongs to a study of T cells after yellow fever vaccination. Via MiXCR, TCRdb re-called the 5' RACE reads, giving one row per CDR3 protein. The sample lists some 600,000 distinct CDR3 sequences, around 16% occurring once. The sequence was obtained from a man younger than 35 who received the YFV17D yellow fever vaccine. The sample was PBMCs, taken 5 days after the first yellow fever vaccination. V gene TRBV5-1 combines with J gene TRBJ2-1, with D hard to call. CDR3 loop: CASSSGHSNNEQFF. CDR3 coding DNA: TGCGCCAGCAGCTCCGGTCACAGTAACAATGAGCAGTTCTTC.